This T cell receptor (beta chain) derives from a study of T cells in Graves' hyperthyroidism and ophthalmopathy. In its sample, this clonotype was seen a few times. An end of the junction does not agree with germline; a read error may underlie this. RNA transcripts yielded amplified TCR beta CDR3 regions. The HTBI set primed first-round TCR CDR3 RT-PCR. TCRdb independently ran MiXCR on the multiplex PCR reads; one entry per CDR3 protein. The sample consists of some 760,000 distinct CDR3 sequences, 13% to 15% of them appearing once. An approximately 10 ml volume of fresh peripheral blood provided the PBMCs. CDR3 length equals 12 residues. Germline CDR1 is KGHSH and CDR2 is LQKENI.

The clonotype originates from a woman between 18 and 30 years old with Graves' hyperthyroidism. The chain combines TRBV18 with TRBJ2-1, with D possibly matching TRBD2 (6 bases). Sequenced input: blood. CDR3 sequence (DNA): TGTGCCAGCTCACCACCGGGAGGAGCCGGCATCTTC. Its translation is CASSPPGGAGIF.